The clone carrying this T cell receptor beta chain showed up just a few times. This CDR3 spans 14 amino acids. Looked up from germline, CDR1 is SNHLY and CDR2 is FYNNEI. Trimming removed 7 bases from V and 5 bases from J, with 15 bases in between. Using immunoSEQ multiplex PCR, the repertoire was profiled, and TCRdb retains in-frame clones only, with some absent. Of about 76,000 clones in the sample, around 84% were seen once. This record comes from a study of T cells in localized non-small cell lung cancer. The clonotype comes from an older female donor with stage I lung adenocarcinoma. This chain connects TRBV2 to TRBJ1-5; perhaps TRBD1 as D (6 bases). The sequences come from peripheral blood, collected before any cancer treatment. CDR3 amino acids: CASTSDRPYQPQHF. CDR3 in DNA: TGTGCCAGCACATCCGACAGGCCCTATCAGCCCCAGCATTTT. Filled out from reference TRBV2 and TRBJ1-5, the complete variable domain reads EPEVTQTPSHQVTQMGQEVILRCVPISNHLYFYWYRQILGQKVEFLVSFYNNEISEKSEIFDDQFSVERPDGSNFTLKIRSTKLEDSAMYFCASTSDRPYQPQHFGDGTRLSIL.